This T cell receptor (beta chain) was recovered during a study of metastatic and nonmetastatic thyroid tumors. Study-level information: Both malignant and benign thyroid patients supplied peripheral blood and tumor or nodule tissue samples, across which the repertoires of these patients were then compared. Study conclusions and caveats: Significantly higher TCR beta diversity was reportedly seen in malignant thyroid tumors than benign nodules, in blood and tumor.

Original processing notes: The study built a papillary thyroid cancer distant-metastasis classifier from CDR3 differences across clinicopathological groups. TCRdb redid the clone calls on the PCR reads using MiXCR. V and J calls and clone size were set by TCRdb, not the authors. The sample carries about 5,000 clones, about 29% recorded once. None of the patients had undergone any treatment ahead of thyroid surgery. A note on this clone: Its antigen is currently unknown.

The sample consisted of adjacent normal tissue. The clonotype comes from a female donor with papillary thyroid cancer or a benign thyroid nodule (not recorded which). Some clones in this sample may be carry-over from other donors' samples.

DNA of the CDR3: TGCAGTGCTTCTTCAGGGGGTAACTATGGCTACACCTTC. Its translation is CSASSGGNYGYTF. The rearrangement uses TRBV20-1 and TRBJ1-2, with 7 bases identical to TRBD1. Unmatched junction bases numbered 4, after V lost 5 bases and J lost 1 base. This CDR3 contains 13 residues. Germline CDR1 and CDR2: DFQATT and SNEGSKA (reference sequence).